The 22 T cell receptor beta chains reported below all come from one sample, sequenced in a study of shared clonotypes between healthy human individuals. Profiled with immunoSEQ multiplex PCR; TCRdb holds only in-frame clones, not every one. The sample shows about 2.4 million clones, over 85% of them seen only once. The sample taken for sequencing was naive CD4+ T cells from PBMCs. Regarding subset: CD45RA+ positively selected. All receptors derive from a man aged 18-30 years in good health. Some clones in this sample may be carry-over from other donors' samples.

This chain joins TRBV19 and TRBJ2-7; D unresolved. The V gene's germline CDR1 is LNHDA and CDR2 SQIVND (reference sequence). V lost 3 bases and J 5 bases, leaving 17 bases between the germline ends. The CDR3 sequence is 15 residues long. The CDR3 sequence: CASSISSSGGHEQYF. DNA of the CDR3: TGTGCCAGTAGTATCTCGTCATCGGGTGGGCACGAGCAGTACTTC.

The chain joins TRBV27 to TRBJ2-1, with 9 nucleotides matching TRBD2. Germline CDR1 reads MNHEY; CDR2 reads SMNVEV (reference sequence). V lost 3 bases, J lost 0 bases, and 9 bases stayed unmatched. This CDR3 is 18 amino acids long. CDR3 DNA sequence: TGTGCCAGCAGTTTTAGGGCTAGCGGGACGTACTCCTACAATGAGCAGTTCTTC. Its protein product is CASSFRASGTYSYNEQFF.

The V gene is TRBV5-1, the J gene TRBJ2-6, with TRBD2 matching 10 bases. This CDR3 is 18 amino acids long. Germline CDR1 is SGHRS and CDR2 is YFSETQ. The trim removed 3 bases at V and 2 bases at J, leaving 8 bases unmatched. The CDR3 here is CASSSPTSGNTGANVLTF. Here the CDR3 DNA reads TGCGCCAGCAGCTCCCCAACTAGCGGGAACACTGGGGCCAACGTCCTGACTTTC.

V and J are TRBV25-1 and TRBJ1-1; D is unclear. CDR3 length: 13 residues. The V end was cut by 8 bases, the J end by 1 base, with 11 bases between. CDR1 and CDR2 from the germline V gene are MGHDK and SYGVNS. CDR3 bases: TGTGCCAGCTCAGAGGAGGCGAACACTGAAGCTTTCTTT. It yields the protein CASSEEANTEAFF.

This clone was seen a handful of times. This rearrangement joins TRBV29-1 to TRBJ1-5, with D maybe TRBD1 (5 bases). This CDR3 comprises 12 residues. V dropped 3 bases and J dropped 2 bases, with 5 bases sitting between them. Germline V gives CDR1 SQVTM, CDR2 ANQGSEA. In DNA, the CDR3 is TGCAGCGTTGACAGGGGCAATCAGCCCCAGCATTTT. Its translation is CSVDRGNQPQHF. Drawing the rest from reference TRBV29-1 and TRBJ1-5, the complete variable domain is SAVISQKPSRDICQRGTSLTIQCQVDSQVTMMFWYRQQPGQSLTLIATANQGSEATYESGFVIDKFPISRPNLTFSTLTVSNMSPEDSSIYLCSVDRGNQPQHFGDGTRLSIL.

The gene calls are TRBV2 and TRBJ2-1, with 12 positions matching TRBD2. The V gene end was trimmed by 9 bases and the J gene end by 8 bases; junction bases not matched to a gene: 8. Germline V gene sequence: CDR1 SNHLY, CDR2 FYNNEI. The CDR3 covers 14 residues. The CDR3 nucleotides are TGTGCCAGTCAGACTAGCGGGAGCCCGGATGAGCAGTTCTTC. Protein product: CASQTSGSPDEQFF.

J is TRBJ2-7 and V is TRBV6-5, with D possibly being TRBD1 (5 bases). V shed 7 bases and J shed 2 bases, with 18 bases lying between them. CDR1 is MNHEY, CDR2 SVGAGI, per germline. This CDR3 is 15 amino acids long. CDR3 region: CASIFRSQGPYEQYF. CDR3 in DNA: TGTGCCAGCATCTTTCGGAGCCAGGGTCCCTACGAGCAGTACTTC.

This rearrangement joins TRBV5-4 to TRBJ1-1; D gene ambiguous. Germline lookup yields CDR1 SGHNT and CDR2 YYREEE (reference sequence). The germline V and J ends were trimmed by 3 bases and 3 bases, with 15 bases remaining between them. This CDR3 is 15 amino acids long. The CDR3 sequence: CASSSGRVGDTEAFF. For the CDR3, the DNA is TGTGCCAGCAGCTCCGGGAGGGTGGGTGACACTGAAGCTTTCTTT. The full variable domain, completed using reference TRBV5-4 and TRBJ1-1, is ETGVTQSPTHLIKTRGQQVTLRCSSQSGHNTVSWYQQALGQGPQFIFQYYREEENGRGNFPPRFSGLQFPNYSSELNVNALELDDSALYLCASSSGRVGDTEAFFGQGTRLTVV.

DNA of the CDR3: TGTGCCAGCAGCTTACCCCAGGGGCGAGCTTTCTTT. It encodes CASSLPQGRAFF. The gene calls are TRBV7-2 and TRBJ1-1, with D tentatively TRBD1 (6 bases). Per germline, CDR1 SGHTA and CDR2 FQGNSA. The V end was cut by 2 bases, the J end by 10 bases, with 11 bases between. CDR3 length equals 12 residues.

The CDR3 is CASSSGGLAGIREQFF. CDR3 nucleotide sequence: TGTGCCAGCAGCTCCGGTGGCCTAGCGGGTATTCGGGAGCAGTTCTTC. This rearrangement joins TRBV5-4 to TRBJ2-1; 8 nucleotides align to TRBD2. The CDR3 totals 16 residues. V trimming: 3 bases; J trimming: 10 bases; junction bases outside the gene matches: 15. In germline, CDR1 is SGHNT, CDR2 YYREEE (reference sequence).

The chain carries TRBV6-5 and TRBJ2-7; D possibly corresponds to TRBD2 (7 bases). The CDR3 has 14 residues. CDR1 MNHEY and CDR2 SVGAGI come from the germline V gene. Trimming took off 2 bases at V and 2 bases at J, with 10 bases between the two ends. Here the CDR3 reads CASSYRGAAYEQYF. The CDR3 DNA reads TGTGCCAGCAGTTACCGGGGGGCGGCCTACGAGCAGTACTTC.

This clone was seen only a few times. This chain links TRBV4-3 with TRBJ2-3; no reliable D call. The ends were cut back, 0 bases at V and 2 bases at J, with 6 bases in the middle. The CDR3 sequence is 14 residues long. Germline lookup yields CDR1 LGHNA and CDR2 YSLEER. The CDR3 sequence is CASSQDALTDTQYF. Written as DNA, the CDR3 is TGCGCCAGCAGCCAAGATGCCCTCACAGATACGCAGTATTTT.

The V and J genes are TRBV11-2 and TRBJ2-1, with TRBD2 matching over 11 bases. With 5 bases clipped from V and 10 bases from J, the junction kept 1 base outside the gene matches. The CDR3 contains 12 residues. Germline CDR1 is SGHAT and CDR2 is FQNNGV. CDR3 protein: CASSRLAGEQFF. In DNA, the CDR3 is TGTGCCAGCAGCCGACTAGCGGGAGAGCAGTTCTTC.

V gene TRBV4-3 combines with J gene TRBJ1-1; D is possibly TRBD1 (6 bases). The germline gives CDR1 LGHNA, CDR2 YSLEER. The CDR3 contains 16 residues. V was cut by 4 bases and J by 2 bases, with 17 bases left in between. The CDR3 DNA is TGCGCCAGCAGCCTATTTAGGACAGCGCTCAACACTGAAGCTTTCTTT. Translation gives CASSLFRTALNTEAFF.

This chain connects TRBV7-9 to TRBJ1-2; no clear D. The CDR3 is 11 residues long. CDR1 is SEHNR and CDR2 is FQNEAQ in the germline V gene (reference sequence). V lost 5 bases, J lost 0 bases, and 1 base lay in between. For the CDR3, the DNA is TGTGCCAGCAGCACTAACTATGGCTACACCTTC. This sequence encodes CASSTNYGYTF. The full variable domain, in which reference TRBV7-9 and TRBJ1-2 provide the parts outside the CDR3, is DTGVSQNPRHKITKRGQNVTFRCDPISEHNRLYWYRQTLGQGPEFLTYFQNEAQLEKSRLLSDRFSAERPKGSFSTLEIQRTEQGDSAMYLCASSTNYGYTFGSGTRLTVV.

Turning to this clone: This CDR3 is also generated by other DNA sequences in the sample. The gene calls are TRBV5-4 and TRBJ2-5; D perhaps matches TRBD2 (7 bases). Germline V gene sequence: CDR1 SGHNT, CDR2 YYREEE (reference sequence). Trimming cost V 2 bases and J 2 bases, with 13 bases left between them. The CDR3 covers 15 residues. The CDR3 nucleotides read TGTGCCAGCAGCTTAGGGGGGGGCCAGCAAGAGACCCAGTACTTC. This translates into CASSLGGGQQETQYF.

The chain employs TRBV5-1 and TRBJ2-3; D unresolved. CDR3 length: 15 amino acids. Germline V gives CDR1 SGHRS, CDR2 YFSETQ. V gave up 2 bases and J gave up 5 bases, with 15 bases separating them. The CDR3 here is CASSLVTVRGDTQYF. The CDR3 nucleotides read TGCGCCAGCAGCTTAGTAACTGTCCGCGGAGATACGCAGTATTTT. The full variable domain, its missing parts supplied by reference TRBV5-1 and TRBJ2-3, is KAGVTQTPRYLIKTRGQQVTLSCSPISGHRSVSWYQQTPGQGLQFLFEYFSETQRNKGNFPGRFSGRQFSNSRSEMNVSTLELGDSALYLCASSLVTVRGDTQYFGPGTRLTVL.

The chain links TRBV21-1 to TRBJ2-7; TRBD2, the table's D call, lacks a check against the DNA. TRBV21-1 constitutes a pseudogene. CDR3 size: 12 residues. The CDR3 DNA reads TGTGCCAGCATTCTGGGGGGGGCGAAGCAGTACTTC. This translates into CASILGGAKQYF.

V and J are TRBV29-1 and TRBJ2-5; 14 bases are a match to TRBD2. The tail of the sequence fits TRBJ2-7 better, so the J call may be wrong. The CDR3 length is 15 residues. Germline assignment: CDR1 SQVTM and CDR2 ANQGSEA. The CDR3 protein is CSATLTSGRGHEQYF. The DNA of the CDR3 is TGCAGCGCCACTTTGACTAGCGGGAGGGGACACGAGCAGTACTTC.

This sequence joins TRBV30 and TRBJ2-3; no clear D gene. This CDR3 spans 12 amino acids. Trimming took 3 bases from V and 3 from J, leaving 7 bases between them. Germline V gene sequence: CDR1 GTSNPN, CDR2 SVGIG (reference sequence). CDR3 sequence reads: CAWRVRTDTQYF. The CDR3 coding sequence is TGTGCCTGGAGGGTGAGGACAGATACGCAGTATTTT.

This clone was counted once. The same CDR3 is also encoded by other DNA sequences in this sample. The chain carries TRBV7-6 and TRBJ1-1; D is unresolved. Germline V gene sequence: CDR1 SGHVS, CDR2 FNYEAQ. There are 12 residues in the CDR3. Trimming left V 0 bases short and J 8 bases short, with 7 bases between. CDR3 nucleotide sequence: TGTGCCAGCAGCTTAGCGGGGAGGGAAGCTTTCTTT. Translation: CASSLAGREAFF.

The chain recombines TRBV28 with TRBJ1-2; D ambiguous. The length of the CDR3 is 13 residues. Germline V CDR1 and CDR2: MDHEN, SYDVKM. Trimming stripped 6 bases from V and 4 bases from J, with 12 bases between. In nucleotides, the CDR3 is TGTGCCAGCAGATTCGGACGGACCTATGGCTACACCTTC. It specifies CASRFGRTYGYTF.